This T cell receptor beta chain originates from a study of shared clonotypes between healthy human individuals. Study-level background: The study enrolled a couple of women and a few men aged 18 to 49.

This clone was seen once. TCRdb's table, derived via immunoSEQ multiplex PCR, lists solely in-frame clones and lacks some. The sample lists 330,000 or so clones, approximately 79% occurring once. This receptor was taken from a man younger than 40 in good health. Material: memory CD4+ T cells sorted from blood. Subset of the sample: CD45RA-negative fraction.

The CDR3 sequence is CASSPYVGLSGEQFF. DNA for the CDR3: TGTGCCAGCAGCCCTTACGTGGGGCTTAGCGGTGAGCAGTTCTTC. The rearrangement joins TRBV5-6 to TRBJ2-1; tentative D call: TRBD2 (6 bases). Germline CDR1 is SGHDT and CDR2 is YYEEEE. The CDR3 spans 15 residues. V lost 4 bases, J lost 9 bases, and 20 bases lay in between.